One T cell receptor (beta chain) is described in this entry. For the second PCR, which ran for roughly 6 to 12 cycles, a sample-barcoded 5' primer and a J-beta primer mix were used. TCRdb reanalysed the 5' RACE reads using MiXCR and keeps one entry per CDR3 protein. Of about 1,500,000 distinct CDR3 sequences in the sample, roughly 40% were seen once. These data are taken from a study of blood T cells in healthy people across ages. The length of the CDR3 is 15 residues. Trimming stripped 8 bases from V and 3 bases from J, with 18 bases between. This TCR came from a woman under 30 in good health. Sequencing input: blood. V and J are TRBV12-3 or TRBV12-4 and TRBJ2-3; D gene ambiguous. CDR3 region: CASGKRLVGTDTQYF. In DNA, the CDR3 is TGTGCCAGCGGGAAACGGCTAGTGGGTACAGATACGCAGTATTTT.